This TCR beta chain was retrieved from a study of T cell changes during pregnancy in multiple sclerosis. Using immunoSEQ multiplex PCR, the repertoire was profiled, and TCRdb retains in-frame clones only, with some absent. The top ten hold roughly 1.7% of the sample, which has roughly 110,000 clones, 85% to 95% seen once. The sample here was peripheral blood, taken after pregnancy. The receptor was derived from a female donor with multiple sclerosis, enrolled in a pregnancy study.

This CDR3 is CASSQELGQGAQKLFF. In DNA form, the CDR3 reads TGTGCCAGCAGCCAAGAGTTGGGACAGGGGGCGCAGAAACTGTTTTTT. The rearrangement uses TRBV14 and TRBJ1-4, with 12 positions matching TRBD1. The V and J ends lost 0 bases and 11 bases, in that order; junction bases with no gene match: 7. Germline CDR1 and CDR2: SGHDN and FVKESK. The CDR3 is 16 residues long.